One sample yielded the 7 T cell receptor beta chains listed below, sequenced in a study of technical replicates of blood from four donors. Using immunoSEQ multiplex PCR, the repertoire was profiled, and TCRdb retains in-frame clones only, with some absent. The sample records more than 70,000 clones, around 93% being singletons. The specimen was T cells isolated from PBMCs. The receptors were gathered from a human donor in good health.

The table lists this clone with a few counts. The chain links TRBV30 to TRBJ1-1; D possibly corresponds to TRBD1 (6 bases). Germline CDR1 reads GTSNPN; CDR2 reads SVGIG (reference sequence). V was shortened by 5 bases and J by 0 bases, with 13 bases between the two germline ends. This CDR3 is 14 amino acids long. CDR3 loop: CAWEPGHLNTEAFF. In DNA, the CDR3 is TGTGCCTGGGAACCGGGACACCTGAACACTGAAGCTTTCTTT.

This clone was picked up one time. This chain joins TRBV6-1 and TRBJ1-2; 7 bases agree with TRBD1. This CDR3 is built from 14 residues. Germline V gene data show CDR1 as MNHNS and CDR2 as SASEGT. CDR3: CATSLGQNFYGYTF. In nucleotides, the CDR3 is TGTGCAACCTCTCTGGGACAGAATTTCTATGGCTACACCTTC.

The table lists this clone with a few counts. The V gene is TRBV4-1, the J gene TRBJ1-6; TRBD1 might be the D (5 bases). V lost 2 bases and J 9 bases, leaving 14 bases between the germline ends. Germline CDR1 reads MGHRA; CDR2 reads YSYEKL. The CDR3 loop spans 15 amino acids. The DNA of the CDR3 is TGCGCCAGCAGCCAACCGGGGGACGATAGTTCACCCCTCCACTTT. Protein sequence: CASSQPGDDSSPLHF.

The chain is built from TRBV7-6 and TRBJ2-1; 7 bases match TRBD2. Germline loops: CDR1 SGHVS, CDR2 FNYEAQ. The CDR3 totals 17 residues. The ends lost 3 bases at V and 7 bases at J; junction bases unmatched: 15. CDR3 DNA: TGTGCCAGCAGCTTTATCCGCCAGGCGGCTAGCGGAAATGAGCAGTTCTTC. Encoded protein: CASSFIRQAASGNEQFF.

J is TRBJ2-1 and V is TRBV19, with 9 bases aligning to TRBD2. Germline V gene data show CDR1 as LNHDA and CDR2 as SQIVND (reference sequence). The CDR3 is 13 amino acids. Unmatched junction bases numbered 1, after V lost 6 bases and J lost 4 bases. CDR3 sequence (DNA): TGTGCCAGTAGAGCGGGGGGTTACAATGAGCAGTTCTTC. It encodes CASRAGGYNEQFF.

In nucleotides, the CDR3 is TGTGCCAGCAGCTCATCCGTCAGGGCCAATCAGCCCCAGCATTTT. Protein: CASSSSVRANQPQHF. This rearrangement joins TRBV7-6 to TRBJ1-5; TRBD1 might be the D (5 bases). CDR1 and CDR2 from the germline V gene are SGHVS and FNYEAQ. The CDR3 consists of 15 residues. Trimming cost V 4 bases and J 3 bases, with 13 bases left between them.

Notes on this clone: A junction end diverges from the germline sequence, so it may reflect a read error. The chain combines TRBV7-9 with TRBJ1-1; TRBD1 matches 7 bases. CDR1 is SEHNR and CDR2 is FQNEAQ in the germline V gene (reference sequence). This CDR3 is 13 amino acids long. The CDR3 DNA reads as TGTGTCAGCAGGGGGGCGGGCTTCACTGAAGCTTTCTTT. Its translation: CVSRGAGFTEAFF.